This T cell receptor (beta chain) was retrieved from a study of cytomegalovirus exposure and HLA in healthy donors. Across the whole study: The 120 or so validation repertoires, a later analysis reported, used the same platform as the 550 to 800 first-cohort repertoires.

Method: immunoSEQ multiplex PCR; TCRdb's copy keeps in-frame clones and lacks some. The sample has under 100,000 clones; approximately 96% are singletons. Findings and limits, study-wide: TCR beta chains numbering some 150 were designated cytomegalovirus-associated. A later analysis found first-cohort TCR clusters tended to co-occur in the 90 to 150 validation repertoires.

While the first cohort had 700 or so subjects, the donors belonged to the separate validation cohort of over a hundred subjects. As concerns this clone: Its antigen is currently unknown.

This CDR3 has 15 residues. The V gene's germline CDR1 is MNHEY and CDR2 SVGAGI. J gave up 3 bases and V 5 bases, and 7 bases lay outside the gene matches. Sequencing used PBMCs. The chain uses TRBV6-5 and TRBJ2-1; 7 positions agree with TRBD1. The sequence derives from a woman aged 18-29 years in good health and CMV-seronegative. The CDR3: CASSTLTGIYNEQFF. The CDR3 bases are TGTGCCAGCAGTACCCTGACAGGGATCTACAATGAGCAGTTCTTC.